This T cell receptor (beta chain) was retrieved from a study of T cells in localized non-small cell lung cancer. Study-wide findings and caveats: Only one tumor region was sequenced, so heterogeneity remains possible. Among the top 100 tumor clones, a median 57 appeared in adjacent lung. Compared with tumor, uninvolved adjacent lung displayed greater T cell clonality, ranking highest overall. Longer overall survival was associated with a higher density of T cells in the blood.

Libraries were prepared by immunoSEQ multiplex PCR; TCRdb keeps only in-frame clonotypes and omits some of them. The sample consists of roughly 16,000 clones, about four fifths of them appearing once. Germline V gene sequence: CDR1 SGHDT, CDR2 YYEEEE. The CDR3 is 13 residues long. The ends lost 4 bases at V and 9 bases at J; junction bases unmatched: 10. Comment on this clone: The antigen is not known.

The TCR comes from a male donor at least 60 years old with stage III lung adenocarcinoma. The chain couples TRBV5-6 to TRBJ2-7; TRBD1 matches at 7 bases. The specimen was peripheral blood, collected before any cancer treatment. For the CDR3, the DNA is TGTGCCAGCAGCGGGGGACAGTTGCTCGGGCAGTACTTC. It specifies CASSGGQLLGQYF.